This TCR beta chain was documented in a study of blood T cell repertoires in COVID-19. About the research overall: Samples representing acute and convalescent COVID-19 were sourced from the United States, Italy and Spain.

In the original analysis: For nucleated cells, counts were estimated from reference gene primer amplification. The data were produced by immunoSEQ multiplex PCR, yet TCRdb's version contains in-frame clones alone and is incomplete. Clone size and the V and J calls come from that table; the DNA yielded D and trimming. Of roughly 430,000 clones listed, 70% to 90% are singletons. Trimming left V 3 bases short and J 0 bases short, with 9 bases between. The CDR3 has 15 residues. Germline assignment: CDR1 SGHTA and CDR2 FQGNSA. Individuals drawn from some 25 US areas were about 18 to 100 years old. A PCR-confirmed or clinician-diagnosed COVID-19 case had contacted exposed participants within 2 weeks of entry.

The receptor was derived from a woman aged 18-29 years who had been exposed to COVID-19. The V and J genes are TRBV7-2 and TRBJ2-4, with D possibly matching TRBD2 (5 bases). The specimen was PBMCs or T cells enriched from blood (not recorded which). The CDR3 here is CASSFGGLAKNIQYF. In DNA form, the CDR3 reads TGTGCCAGCAGCTTTGGCGGGCTAGCCAAAAACATTCAGTACTTC.